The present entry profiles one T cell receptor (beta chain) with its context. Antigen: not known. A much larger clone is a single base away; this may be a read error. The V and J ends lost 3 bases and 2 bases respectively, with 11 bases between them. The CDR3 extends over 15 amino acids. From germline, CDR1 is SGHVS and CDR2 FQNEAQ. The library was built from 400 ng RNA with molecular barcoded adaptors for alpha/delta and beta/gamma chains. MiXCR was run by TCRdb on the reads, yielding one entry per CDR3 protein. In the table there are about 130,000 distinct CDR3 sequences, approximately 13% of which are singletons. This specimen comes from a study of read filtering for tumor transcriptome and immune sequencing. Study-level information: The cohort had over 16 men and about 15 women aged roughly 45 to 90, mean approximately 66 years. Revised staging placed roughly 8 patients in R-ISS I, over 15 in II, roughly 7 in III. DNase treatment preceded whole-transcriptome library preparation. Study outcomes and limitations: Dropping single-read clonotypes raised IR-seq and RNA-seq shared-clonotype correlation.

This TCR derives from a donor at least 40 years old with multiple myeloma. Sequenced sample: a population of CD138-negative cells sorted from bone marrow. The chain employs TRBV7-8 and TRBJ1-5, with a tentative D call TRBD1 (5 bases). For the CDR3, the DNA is TGTGCCAGCAGCTTTTCCACGGGGGGCAATCAGCCCCAGCATTTT. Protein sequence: CASSFSTGGNQPQHF.